This T cell receptor beta chain comes out of a study of regulatory T cells in long-lasting Graves disease. Study-level information: To qualify as persistent, Graves' disease required over 5 years of antithyroid drugs with positive TSH receptor antibodies. Study findings and constraints: With 2,500 to 3,500 shared public clonotypes, persistent patients exceeded new patients, who shared approximately 880.

Regarding time point: persistent/refractory GD, antithyroid drugs over 5 years with positive TRAb. Researchers made the TCR library from RNA that was extracted from PBMCs. The patients were drawn from one endocrinology department in Xi'an, China. iRepertoire HTBI primers and Arm-PCR of CDR3 regions built TCR beta libraries. TCRdb redid the calling of the multiplex PCR reads with MiXCR, one entry per CDR3 protein. The sample holds roughly 360,000 distinct CDR3 sequences; less than 30% are singletons and the top ten take around a quarter. CDR3 length: 13 amino acids. Looked up from germline, CDR1 is WNHNN and CDR2 is SYGVQD (reference sequence). V trimming: 4 bases; J trimming: 4 bases; junction bases outside the gene matches: 0. This clonotype occurred a few times. Its target is not known.

This chain joins TRBV10-1 and TRBJ1-2, with 10 bases aligning to TRBD1. Material: peripheral blood mononuclear cells (PBMCs), obtained when the disease was refractory, from a patient treated with antithyroid drugs. This clonotype was obtained from a woman aged 40 to 49 with Graves disease. CDR3 DNA sequence: TGCGCCAGCAGTGGGACAGGGGGCTATGGCTACACCTTC. It encodes CASSGTGGYGYTF.